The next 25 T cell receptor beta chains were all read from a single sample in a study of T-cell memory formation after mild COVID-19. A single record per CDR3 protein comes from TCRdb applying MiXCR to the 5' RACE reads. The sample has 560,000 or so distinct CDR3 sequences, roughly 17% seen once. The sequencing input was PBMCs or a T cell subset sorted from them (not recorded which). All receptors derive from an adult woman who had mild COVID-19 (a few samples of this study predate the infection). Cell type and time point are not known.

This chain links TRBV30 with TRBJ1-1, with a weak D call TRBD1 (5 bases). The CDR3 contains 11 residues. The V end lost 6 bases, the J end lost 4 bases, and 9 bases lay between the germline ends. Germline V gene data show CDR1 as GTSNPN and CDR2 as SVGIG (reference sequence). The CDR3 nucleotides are TGTGCCTGCCAGGGATTCACTGAAGCTTTCTTT. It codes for CACQGFTEAFF.

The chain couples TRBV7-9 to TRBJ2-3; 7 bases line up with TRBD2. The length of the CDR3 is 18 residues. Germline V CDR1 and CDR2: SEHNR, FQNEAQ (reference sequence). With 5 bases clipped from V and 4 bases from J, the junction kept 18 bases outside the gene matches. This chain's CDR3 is CASSPMRLSAREPDTQYF. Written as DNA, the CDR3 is TGTGCCAGCAGCCCGATGCGACTGTCCGCGCGGGAGCCAGATACGCAGTATTTT.

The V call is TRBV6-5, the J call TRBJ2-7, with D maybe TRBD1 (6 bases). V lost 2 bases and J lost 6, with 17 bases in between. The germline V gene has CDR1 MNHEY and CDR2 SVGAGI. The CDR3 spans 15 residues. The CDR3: CASSYEDRPSAEQYF. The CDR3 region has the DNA TGTGCCAGCAGTTACGAAGACAGGCCCTCCGCCGAGCAGTACTTC.

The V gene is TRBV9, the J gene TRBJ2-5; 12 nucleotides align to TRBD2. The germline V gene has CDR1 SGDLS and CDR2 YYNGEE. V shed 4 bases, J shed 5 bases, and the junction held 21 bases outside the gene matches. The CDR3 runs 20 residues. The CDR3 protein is CASSPNPRGLAGGPEETQYF. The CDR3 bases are TGTGCCAGCAGCCCAAACCCCCGGGGGCTAGCGGGGGGGCCGGAGGAGACCCAGTACTTC.

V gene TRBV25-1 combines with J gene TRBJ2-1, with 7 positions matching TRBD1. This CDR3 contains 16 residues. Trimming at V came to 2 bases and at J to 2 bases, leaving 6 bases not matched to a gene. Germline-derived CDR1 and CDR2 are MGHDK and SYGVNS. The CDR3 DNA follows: TGTGCCAGCAGTGAAGTGCAGGGGGACCCCTACAATGAGCAGTTCTTC. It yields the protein CASSEVQGDPYNEQFF.

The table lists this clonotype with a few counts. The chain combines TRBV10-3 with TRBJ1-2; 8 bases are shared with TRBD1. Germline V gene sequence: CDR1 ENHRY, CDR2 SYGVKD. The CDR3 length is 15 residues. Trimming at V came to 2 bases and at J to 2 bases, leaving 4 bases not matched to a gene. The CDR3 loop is CAISEARDRNYGYTF. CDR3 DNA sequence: TGTGCCATCAGTGAGGCCCGGGACAGGAACTATGGCTACACCTTC.

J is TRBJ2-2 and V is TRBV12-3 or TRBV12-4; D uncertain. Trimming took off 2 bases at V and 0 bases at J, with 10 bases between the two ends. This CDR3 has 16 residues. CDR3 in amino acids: CASSLPFRPNTGELFF. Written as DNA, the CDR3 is TGTGCCAGCAGTTTACCCTTTAGGCCGAACACCGGGGAGCTGTTTTTT.

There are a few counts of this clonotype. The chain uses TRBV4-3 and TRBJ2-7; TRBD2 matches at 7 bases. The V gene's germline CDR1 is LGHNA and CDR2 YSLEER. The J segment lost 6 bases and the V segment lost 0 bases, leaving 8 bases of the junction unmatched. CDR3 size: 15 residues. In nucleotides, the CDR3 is TGCGCCAGCAGCCAAGATGGGCGGGAGAGGGGCGAGCAGTACTTC. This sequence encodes CASSQDGRERGEQYF.

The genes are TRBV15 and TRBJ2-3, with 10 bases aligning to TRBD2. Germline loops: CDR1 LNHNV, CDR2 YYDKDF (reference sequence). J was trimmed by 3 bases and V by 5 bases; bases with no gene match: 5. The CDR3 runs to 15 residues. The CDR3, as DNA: TGTGCCACCAGCCTCTCTAGCGGGAGAACAGATACGCAGTATTTT. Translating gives CATSLSSGRTDTQYF.

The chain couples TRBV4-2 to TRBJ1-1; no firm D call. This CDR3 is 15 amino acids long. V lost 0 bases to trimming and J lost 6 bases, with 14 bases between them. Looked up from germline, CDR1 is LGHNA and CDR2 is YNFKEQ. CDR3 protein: CASSQDRGVWAEAFF. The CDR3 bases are TGTGCCAGCAGCCAAGATCGTGGAGTTTGGGCTGAAGCTTTCTTT.

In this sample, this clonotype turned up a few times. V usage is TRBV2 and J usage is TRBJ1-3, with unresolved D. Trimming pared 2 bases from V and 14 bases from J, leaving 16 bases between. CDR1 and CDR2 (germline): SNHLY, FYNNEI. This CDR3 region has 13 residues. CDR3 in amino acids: CASSEILGFAVYF. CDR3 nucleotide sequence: TGTGCCAGCAGTGAAATTTTGGGGTTCGCGGTATATTTT.

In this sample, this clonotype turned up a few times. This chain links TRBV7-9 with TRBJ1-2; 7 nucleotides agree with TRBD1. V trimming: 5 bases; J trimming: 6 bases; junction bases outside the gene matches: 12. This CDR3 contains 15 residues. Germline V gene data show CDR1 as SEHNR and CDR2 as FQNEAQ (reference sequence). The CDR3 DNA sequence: TGTGCCAGCAGCGTCCCGGGACAGCGATCCCATGGCTACACCTTC. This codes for CASSVPGQRSHGYTF.

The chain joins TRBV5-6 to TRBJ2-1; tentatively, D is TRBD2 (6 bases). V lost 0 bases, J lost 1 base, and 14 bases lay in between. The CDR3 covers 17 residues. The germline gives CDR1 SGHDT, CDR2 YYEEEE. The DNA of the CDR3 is TGTGCCAGCAGCTTGGAACGGTGGGGGGAGTCCTACAATGAGCAGTTCTTC. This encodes CASSLERWGESYNEQFF.

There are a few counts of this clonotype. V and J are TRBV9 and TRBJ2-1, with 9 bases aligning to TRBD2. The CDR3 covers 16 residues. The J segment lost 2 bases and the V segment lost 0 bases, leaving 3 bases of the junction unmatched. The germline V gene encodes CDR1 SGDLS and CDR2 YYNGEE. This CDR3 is CASSVVAGGAYNEQFF. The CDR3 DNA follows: TGTGCCAGCAGCGTAGTGGCGGGGGGGGCCTACAATGAGCAGTTCTTC.

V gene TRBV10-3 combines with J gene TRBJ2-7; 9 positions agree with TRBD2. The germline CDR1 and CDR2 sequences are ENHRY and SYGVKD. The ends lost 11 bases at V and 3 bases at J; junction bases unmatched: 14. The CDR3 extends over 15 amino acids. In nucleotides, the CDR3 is TGTGCCGCCCAGGGGCGGGCTAGCGGGAACTACGAGCAGTACTTC. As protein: CAAQGRASGNYEQYF.

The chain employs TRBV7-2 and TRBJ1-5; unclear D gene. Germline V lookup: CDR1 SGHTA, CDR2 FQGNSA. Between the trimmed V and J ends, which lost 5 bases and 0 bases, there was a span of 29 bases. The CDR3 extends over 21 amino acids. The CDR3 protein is CASSPRPDRDTAYYSNQPQHF. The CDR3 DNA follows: TGTGCCAGCAGCCCTAGACCTGACCGAGACACAGCTTACTATAGCAATCAGCCCCAGCATTTT.

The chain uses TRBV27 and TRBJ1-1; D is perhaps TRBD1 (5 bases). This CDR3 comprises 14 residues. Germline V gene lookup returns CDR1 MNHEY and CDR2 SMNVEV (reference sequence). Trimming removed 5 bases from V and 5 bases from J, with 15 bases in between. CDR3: CASSPPGRNTEAFF. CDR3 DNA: TGTGCCAGCAGTCCCCCGGGGCGGAATACTGAAGCTTTCTTT.

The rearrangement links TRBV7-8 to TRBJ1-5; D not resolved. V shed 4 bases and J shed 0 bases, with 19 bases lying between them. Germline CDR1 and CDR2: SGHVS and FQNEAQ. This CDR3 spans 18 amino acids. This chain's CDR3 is CASSSSGGGTLSNQPQHF. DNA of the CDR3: TGTGCCAGCAGCTCATCCGGAGGAGGTACCCTTAGCAATCAGCCCCAGCATTTT.

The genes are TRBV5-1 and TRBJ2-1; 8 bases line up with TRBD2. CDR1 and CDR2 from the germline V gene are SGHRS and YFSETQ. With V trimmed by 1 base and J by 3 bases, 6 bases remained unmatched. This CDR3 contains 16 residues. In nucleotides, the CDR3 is TGCGCCAGCAGCTTGTCAGCGGGAGCCCTCTACAATGAGCAGTTCTTC. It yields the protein CASSLSAGALYNEQFF.

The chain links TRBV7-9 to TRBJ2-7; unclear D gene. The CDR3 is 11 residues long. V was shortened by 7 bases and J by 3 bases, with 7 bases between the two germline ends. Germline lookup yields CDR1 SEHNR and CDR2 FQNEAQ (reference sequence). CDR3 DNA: TGTGCCAGCACGACCAGCTACGAGCAGTACTTC. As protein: CASTTSYEQYF.

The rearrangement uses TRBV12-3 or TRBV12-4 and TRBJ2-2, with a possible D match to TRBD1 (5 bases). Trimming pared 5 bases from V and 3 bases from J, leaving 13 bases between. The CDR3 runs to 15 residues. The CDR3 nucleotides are TGTGCCAGCAGTCCGAACGACAGACACACCGGGGAGCTGTTTTTT. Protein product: CASSPNDRHTGELFF.

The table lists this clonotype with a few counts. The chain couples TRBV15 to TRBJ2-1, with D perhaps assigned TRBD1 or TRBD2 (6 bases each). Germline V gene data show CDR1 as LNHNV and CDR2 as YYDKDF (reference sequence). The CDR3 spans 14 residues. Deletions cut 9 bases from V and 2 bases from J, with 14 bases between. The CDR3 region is CATDLGGAYNEQFF. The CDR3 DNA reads TGTGCCACGGATTTGGGGGGCGCCTACAATGAGCAGTTCTTC.

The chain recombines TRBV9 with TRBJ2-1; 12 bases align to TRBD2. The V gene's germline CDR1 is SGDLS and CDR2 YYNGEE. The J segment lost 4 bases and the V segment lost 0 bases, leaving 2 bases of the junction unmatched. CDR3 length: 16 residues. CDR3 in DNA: TGTGCCAGCAGCGTAGCTCTAGCGGGAGGGTACAATGAGCAGTTCTTC. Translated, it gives CASSVALAGGYNEQFF.

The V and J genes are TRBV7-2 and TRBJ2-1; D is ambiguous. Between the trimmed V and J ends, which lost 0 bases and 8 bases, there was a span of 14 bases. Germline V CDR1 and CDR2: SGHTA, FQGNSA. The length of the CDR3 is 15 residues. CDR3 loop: CASSLASGGFYEQFF. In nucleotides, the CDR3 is TGTGCCAGCAGCTTAGCCTCGGGTGGGTTTTATGAGCAGTTCTTC.

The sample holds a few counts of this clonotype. The CDR3 coding sequence is TGTGCCAGCAGTTTAGCAGCGGGGACTCAGCCCCAGCATTTT. Protein product: CASSLAAGTQPQHF. J is TRBJ1-5 and V is TRBV12-3 or TRBV12-4, with a possible D match to TRBD1 (5 bases). Trimming stripped 0 bases from V and 6 bases from J, with 9 bases between. The CDR3 has 14 amino acids.